The 32 T cell receptor beta chains below come from one sample, sequenced in a study of blood T cell repertoires in COVID-19. Clones were read by immunoSEQ multiplex PCR, and TCRdb kept only the in-frame ones, dropping some. Among tens of thousands of clones listed, about 87% were seen once. The sequencing input was peripheral blood. These receptors were collected from a man aged 60-69 years with acute or convalescent COVID-19.

This chain links TRBV7-3 with TRBJ2-1, with a tentative D call TRBD2 (6 bases). The V end lost 1 base, the J end lost 2 bases, and 9 bases lay between the germline ends. Germline values: CDR1 SGHTA, CDR2 FQGTGA. The CDR3 has 15 amino acids. CDR3 coding DNA: TGTGCCAGCAGCTTAAACACGGGGGCCTACAATGAGCAGTTCTTC. This translates into CASSLNTGAYNEQFF.

This clone was counted once. The rearrangement uses TRBV14 and TRBJ2-2; maybe TRBD2 (6 bases). There are 16 residues in the CDR3. Germline V lookup: CDR1 SGHDN, CDR2 FVKESK. The V gene lost 4 bases and the J gene lost 0 bases, with 12 bases spanning the gap. CDR3 sequence: CASSRLGGTNTGELFF. In nucleotides, the CDR3 is TGTGCCAGCAGCCGTCTTGGCGGGACGAACACCGGGGAGCTGTTTTTT.

The chain is built from TRBV6-5 and TRBJ2-5, with a possible D match to TRBD2 (6 bases). The length of the CDR3 is 15 residues. V lost 6 bases, J lost 2 bases, and 16 bases lay in between. Germline lookup yields CDR1 MNHEY and CDR2 SVGAGI. The CDR3 reads CASSVTGTLQETQYF. CDR3 sequence (DNA): TGTGCCAGCAGCGTAACCGGGACTTTACAAGAGACCCAGTACTTC.

The gene calls are TRBV3-1 (or the pseudogene TRBV3-2) and TRBJ1-1; 7 nucleotides match TRBD1. The CDR3 loop spans 15 amino acids. CDR1 is LGHDT, CDR2 YNNKEL, per germline (reference sequence). V lost 1 base and J lost 4; bases outside the gene matches: 6. The CDR3: CASSQVRAGGTEAFF. CDR3 coding DNA: TGTGCCAGCAGCCAAGTTAGGGCAGGGGGCACTGAAGCTTTCTTT.

The gene calls are TRBV21-1 and TRBJ1-4; the D call TRBD1 from the table was never checked on the DNA. TRBV21-1 is reported as a pseudogene. This CDR3 region has 17 residues. The DNA of the CDR3 is TGTGCCAGCAGCAAAGAGACTAGGACAGGCCTTAATGAAAAACTGTTTTTT. Encoded protein: CASSKETRTGLNEKLFF.

The rearrangement joins TRBV7-2 to TRBJ2-4; 7 positions match TRBD1. CDR1 and CDR2 (germline): SGHTA, FQGNSA. There are 16 residues in the CDR3. The ends lost 3 bases at V and 0 bases at J; junction bases unmatched: 5. CDR3 sequence (DNA): TGTGCCAGCAGCTTCGACAGGGCGCTAGCCAAAAACATTCAGTACTTC. Residues: CASSFDRALAKNIQYF.

The chain combines TRBV2 with TRBJ2-3; D may be TRBD2 (5 bases). CDR1 SNHLY and CDR2 FYNNEI come from the germline V gene. The CDR3 has 15 residues. V was clipped by 5 bases and J by 0 bases, with 12 bases between them. DNA for the CDR3: TGTGCCAGCAGTTCGGGGATGGTTAGCACAGATACGCAGTATTTT. Its translation is CASSSGMVSTDTQYF. Complete variable domain (other parts from reference TRBV2 and TRBJ2-3): EPEVTQTPSHQVTQMGQEVILRCVPISNHLYFYWYRQILGQKVEFLVSFYNNEISEKSEIFDDQFSVERPDGSNFTLKIRSTKLEDSAMYFCASSSGMVSTDTQYFGPGTRLTVL.

V gene TRBV28 combines with J gene TRBJ1-5; the match to TRBD1 covers 8 bases. The CDR3 spans 16 residues. Germline CDR1 MDHEN, CDR2 SYDVKM. V shed 4 bases, J shed 0 bases, and the junction held 5 bases outside the gene matches. As DNA, the CDR3 is TGTGCCAGCAGTTCAATGACAGGGGTTAGCAATCAGCCCCAGCATTTT. It encodes CASSSMTGVSNQPQHF.

V gene TRBV7-9 combines with J gene TRBJ2-4; a possible D gene is TRBD1 (6 bases). Trimming stripped 2 bases from V and 5 bases from J, with 10 bases between. Germline values: CDR1 SEHNR, CDR2 FQNEAQ (reference sequence). The CDR3 is 14 amino acids. Here the CDR3 reads CASSLNRVENIQYF. The CDR3 nucleotides are TGTGCCAGCAGCTTAAACAGGGTGGAAAACATTCAGTACTTC.

The chain has TRBV12-3 or TRBV12-4 and TRBJ2-2; D may be TRBD2 (5 bases). The CDR3 covers 12 residues. The V gene lost 3 bases and the J gene lost 7 bases, with 6 bases spanning the gap. The CDR3 is CASSLGSGELFF. The CDR3 region has the DNA TGTGCCAGCAGTTTGGGGAGCGGGGAGCTGTTTTTT.

The chain recombines TRBV19 with TRBJ1-6, with a possible D match to TRBD1 (6 bases). Deletions cut 5 bases from V and 8 bases from J, with 13 bases between. Germline lookup yields CDR1 LNHDA and CDR2 SQIVND (reference sequence). The CDR3 runs to 14 residues. The CDR3 nucleotides read TGTGCCAGTAGTGTAGGACAGCAGGATTCACCCCTCCACTTT. This codes for CASSVGQQDSPLHF.

This chain links TRBV29-1 with TRBJ2-3, with TRBD1 matching over 7 bases. Unmatched junction bases numbered 8, after V lost 7 bases and J lost 1 base. This CDR3 spans 14 amino acids. CDR1 is SQVTM, CDR2 ANQGSEA, per germline. CDR3 sequence reads: CSESTGQRTDTQYF. CDR3 coding DNA: TGCAGCGAATCGACGGGACAGCGCACAGATACGCAGTATTTT.

The CDR3 sequence is CASSLVTSGRDTPGANVLTF. In DNA, the CDR3 is TGTGCCAGCAGCTTAGTAACTAGCGGGAGGGACACCCCTGGGGCCAACGTCCTGACTTTC. The chain is built from TRBV11-3 and TRBJ2-6, with TRBD2 matching over 13 bases. Germline assignment: CDR1 SGHNT and CDR2 YENEEA. V trimming: 1 base; J trimming: 2 bases; junction bases outside the gene matches: 8. The CDR3 contains 20 residues.

V and J are TRBV10-3 and TRBJ1-1; D ambiguous. Germline V gives CDR1 ENHRY, CDR2 SYGVKD. V was trimmed by 2 bases and J by 7 bases, leaving 5 bases between them. The CDR3 covers 11 residues. CDR3 loop: CAISERSEAFF. DNA for the CDR3: TGTGCCATCAGTGAGAGGAGTGAAGCTTTCTTT.

The chain links TRBV7-3 to TRBJ2-1, with D perhaps matching TRBD2 (6 bases). Per germline, CDR1 SGHTA and CDR2 FQGTGA. The CDR3 length is 15 residues. Trimming removed 1 base from V and 1 base from J, with 8 bases in between. CDR3 protein: CASSLSGASYNEQFF. CDR3 in DNA: TGTGCCAGCAGCTTAAGCGGGGCATCCTACAATGAGCAGTTCTTC.

The J gene is TRBJ1-1, the V gene TRBV28; TRBD1 agrees at 9 bases. The V gene end was trimmed by 3 bases and the J gene end by 5 bases; junction bases not matched to a gene: 4. CDR1 MDHEN and CDR2 SYDVKM come from the germline V gene. There are 14 residues in the CDR3. CDR3 sequence reads: CASSFGTGRTEAFF. The CDR3 DNA reads TGTGCCAGCAGTTTCGGGACAGGGCGGACTGAAGCTTTCTTT.

The chain employs TRBV4-2 and TRBJ2-1; 8 nucleotides match TRBD2. V lost 0 bases to trimming and J lost 9 bases; unmatched junction nucleotides: 13. Germline lookup yields CDR1 LGHNA and CDR2 YNFKEQ. The CDR3 loop spans 17 amino acids. CDR3: CASSQDDGTSVRGEQFF. The CDR3 bases are TGTGCCAGCAGCCAAGATGATGGGACTAGTGTTAGGGGTGAGCAGTTCTTC.

The chain uses TRBV24-1 and TRBJ2-1; TRBD2 matches at 7 bases. The CDR3 runs to 16 residues. Germline V gives CDR1 KGHDR, CDR2 SFDVKD. J gave up 3 bases and V 3 bases, and 7 bases lay outside the gene matches. In nucleotides, the CDR3 is TGTGCCACCAGTGATAAAGCGGGGCCCAACTACAATGAGCAGTTCTTC. Amino acid sequence: CATSDKAGPNYNEQFF.

The chain combines TRBV19 with TRBJ2-7, with no clear D. Deletions cut 2 bases from V and 0 bases from J, with 8 bases between. Germline CDR1 reads LNHDA; CDR2 reads SQIVND (reference sequence). The CDR3 has 14 residues. This CDR3 reads CASSISRSSYEQYF. The CDR3 DNA is TGTGCCAGTAGTATATCCCGCAGCTCCTACGAGCAGTACTTC.

This clone was detected only once. The chain combines TRBV11-2 with TRBJ2-5, with D maybe TRBD1 (5 bases). The CDR3 is 12 residues long. Germline lookup yields CDR1 SGHAT and CDR2 FQNNGV. Trimming cost V 0 bases and J 11 bases, with 10 bases left between them. DNA of the CDR3: TGTGCCAGCAGCTTAGAAGGGGCCGGACAGTACTTC. Protein: CASSLEGAGQYF.

J is TRBJ2-5 and V is TRBV28; the D gene is possibly TRBD2 (5 bases). Germline assignment: CDR1 MDHEN and CDR2 SYDVKM. The ends were cut back, 6 bases at V and 2 bases at J, with 16 bases in the middle. The CDR3 covers 15 residues. The CDR3 reads CASSRGRKAQETQYF. The CDR3, as DNA: TGTGCCAGCAGCCGGGGTAGAAAGGCTCAAGAGACCCAGTACTTC.

This clone was detected once. V gene TRBV6-2 or TRBV6-3 combines with J gene TRBJ1-3; D uncertain. Germline CDR1 reads MNHEY; CDR2 reads SVGEGT. V was cut by 0 bases and J by 2 bases, with 8 bases left in between. The CDR3 sequence is 15 residues long. The CDR3 nucleotides are TGTGCCAGCAGTTACTCTGGCGGGACTGGAAACACCATATATTTT. Translated, it gives CASSYSGGTGNTIYF.

This clone has a single count. This rearrangement joins TRBV29-1 to TRBJ1-1; TRBD1 might be the D (5 bases). Germline CDR1 reads SQVTM; CDR2 reads ANQGSEA. With 6 bases removed from V and 3 bases from J, the gap between germline ends came to 14 bases. The CDR3 has 13 amino acids. CDR3 nucleotides: TGCAGCGTCTTCGACAGAACGGACACTGAAGCTTTCTTT. As protein: CSVFDRTDTEAFF.

The chain couples TRBV21-1 to TRBJ2-7; TRBD2, as called in the table, went unchecked against the DNA. TRBV21-1 is tagged as a pseudogene. The CDR3 contains 16 residues. This CDR3 is CASSKGELLAPYEQYF. CDR3 in DNA: TGTGCCAGCAGCAAAGGCGAGCTACTAGCGCCTTACGAGCAGTACTTC.

The V gene is TRBV19, the J gene TRBJ1-6, with D uncertain. The germline CDR1 and CDR2 sequences are LNHDA and SQIVND (reference sequence). The CDR3 loop spans 14 amino acids. Trimming pared 4 bases from V and 9 bases from J, leaving 13 bases between. CDR3 in DNA: TGTGCCAGTAGTAGCCCGGGGATCGGTTCACCCCTCCACTTT. This gives the protein CASSSPGIGSPLHF.

V usage is TRBV7-8 and J usage is TRBJ2-1; D is uncertain. This CDR3 has 14 amino acids. Germline V CDR1 and CDR2: SGHVS, FQNEAQ. V gave up 3 bases and J gave up 8 bases, with 14 bases separating them. The CDR3, as DNA: TGTGCCAGCAGCTTTGAACAGCCTTCCGATGAGCAGTTCTTC. Its protein product is CASSFEQPSDEQFF.

The CDR3 nucleotides read TGTGCCAGCAGCTTATACGGGACAGGGGGCCGCACAGATACGCAGTATTTT. Protein sequence: CASSLYGTGGRTDTQYF. This chain links TRBV7-2 with TRBJ2-3, with 12 positions matching TRBD1. The V segment lost 2 bases and the J segment 1 base; nucleotides outside the gene matches: 4. This CDR3 has 17 amino acids. Germline CDR1 reads SGHTA; CDR2 reads FQGNSA.

The chain is built from TRBV28 and TRBJ1-4, with 9 positions matching TRBD1. Germline CDR1 and CDR2: MDHEN and SYDVKM. The CDR3 totals 16 residues. J lost 8 bases, V lost 4 bases, and 11 bases had no gene match. This CDR3 reads CASSSQGQGTREKLFF. The CDR3 DNA sequence: TGTGCCAGCAGTTCCCAGGGACAGGGTACGCGCGAAAAACTGTTTTTT.

The rearrangement links TRBV7-3 to TRBJ2-6, with a possible D match to TRBD1 (6 bases). The CDR3 runs to 15 residues. The germline CDR1 and CDR2 sequences are SGHTA and FQGTGA. The V gene lost 5 bases and the J gene lost 2 bases, with 10 bases spanning the gap. The CDR3 protein is CASSRPGAGANVLTF. The CDR3 DNA reads TGTGCCAGCAGCCGCCCAGGGGCTGGGGCCAACGTCCTGACTTTC.

The rearrangement links TRBV6-1 to TRBJ2-2; D gene ambiguous. Germline V gene data show CDR1 as MNHNS and CDR2 as SASEGT. CDR3 length: 15 amino acids. V was cut by 2 bases and J by 0 bases, with 7 bases left in between. The CDR3 loop is CASSETRTNTGELFF. In DNA, the CDR3 is TGTGCCAGCAGTGAAACGAGGACGAACACCGGGGAGCTGTTTTTT.

The rearrangement links TRBV7-3 to TRBJ2-3, with D possibly TRBD1 on 5 matching bases. With 5 bases removed from V and 5 bases from J, the gap between germline ends came to 14 bases. Germline loops: CDR1 SGHTA, CDR2 FQGTGA. The CDR3 is 14 residues long. CDR3 sequence reads: CASSPSTTEDTQYF. CDR3 nucleotides: TGTGCCAGCAGCCCCTCAACGACAGAAGATACGCAGTATTTT. The full variable domain, its missing parts supplied by reference TRBV7-3 and TRBJ2-3, is GAGVSQTPSNKVTEKGKYVELRCDPISGHTALYWYRQSLGQGPEFLIYFQGTGAADDSGLPNDRFFAVRPEGSVSTLKIQRTERGDSAVYLCASSPSTTEDTQYFGPGTRLTVL.

This clone came up once. The chain links TRBV28 to TRBJ2-6; TRBD1 agrees at 9 bases. V was pared by 5 bases and J by 0 bases, with 5 bases of the junction left unmatched. There are 17 residues in the CDR3. The germline V gene has CDR1 MDHEN and CDR2 SYDVKM. In DNA form, the CDR3 reads TGTGCCAGCAGTGTCGGGACAGGGTACTCTGGGGCCAACGTCCTGACTTTC. Translating it yields CASSVGTGYSGANVLTF.